This T cell receptor beta chain was identified in a study of T cell clonality in common variable immunodeficiency. Whole-study results and caveats: CVID subjects had higher TCRbeta clonality than healthy controls, most marked in about a third.

This clone came up a few times. What it binds is not known. From the germline J gene comes the end of the CDR3, since the read stops 3 residues before it. This CDR3 is built from 15 residues. CDR1 and CDR2 (germline): DFQATT, SNEGSKA (reference sequence). V gave up 4 bases and J gave up 5 bases; unmatched junction bases: 8. This table comes from immunoSEQ multiplex PCR, and its TCRdb copy is limited to in-frame clones, with some not included. This sample comprises tens of thousands of clones, none seen once only. The chain combines TRBV20-1 with TRBJ2-7; 13 bases fit TRBD2. The sample was peripheral blood mononuclear cells. The TCR originated in a person aged 18 to 69 in good health. Here the CDR3 reads CSATPGTSGVNEQYF. The CDR3 DNA, read in part, is TGCAGTGCTACCCCCGGGACTAGCGGGGTTAACGAG.